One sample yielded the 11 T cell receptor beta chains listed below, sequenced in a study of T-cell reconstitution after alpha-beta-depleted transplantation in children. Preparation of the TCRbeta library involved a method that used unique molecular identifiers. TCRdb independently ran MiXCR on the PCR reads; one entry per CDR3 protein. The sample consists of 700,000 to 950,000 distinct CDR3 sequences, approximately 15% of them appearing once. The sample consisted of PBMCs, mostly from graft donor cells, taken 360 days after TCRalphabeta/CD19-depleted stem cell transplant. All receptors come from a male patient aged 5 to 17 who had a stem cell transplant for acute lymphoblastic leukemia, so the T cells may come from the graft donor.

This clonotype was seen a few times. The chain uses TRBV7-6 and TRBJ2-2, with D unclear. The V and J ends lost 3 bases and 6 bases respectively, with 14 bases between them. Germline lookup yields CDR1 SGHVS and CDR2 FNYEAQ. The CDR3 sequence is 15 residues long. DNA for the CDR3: TGTGCCAGCAGCTTCCGGTTAGGGCTCCCCGGGGAGCTGTTTTTT. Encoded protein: CASSFRLGLPGELFF.

The CDR3 protein is CSVASTDTQYF. Here the CDR3 DNA reads TGCAGCGTTGCTAGCACAGATACGCAGTATTTT. The genes are TRBV29-1 and TRBJ2-3; D remains ambiguous. The CDR3 extends over 11 amino acids. The V and J ends lost 4 bases and 0 bases respectively, with 2 bases between them. Germline V CDR1 and CDR2: SQVTM, ANQGSEA.

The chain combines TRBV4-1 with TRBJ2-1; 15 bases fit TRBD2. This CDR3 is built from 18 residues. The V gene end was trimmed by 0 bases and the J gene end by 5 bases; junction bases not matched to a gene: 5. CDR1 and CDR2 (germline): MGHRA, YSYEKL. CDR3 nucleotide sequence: TGCGCCAGCAGCCAAGAGGGACTAGCGGGAGGTATCCACAATGAGCAGTTCTTC. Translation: CASSQEGLAGGIHNEQFF.

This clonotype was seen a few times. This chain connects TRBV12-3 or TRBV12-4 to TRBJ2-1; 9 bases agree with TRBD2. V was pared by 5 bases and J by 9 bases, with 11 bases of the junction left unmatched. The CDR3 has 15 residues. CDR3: CASSLSGTSWGEQFF. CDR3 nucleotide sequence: TGTGCCAGCAGTCTCTCCGGGACTAGCTGGGGTGAGCAGTTCTTC.

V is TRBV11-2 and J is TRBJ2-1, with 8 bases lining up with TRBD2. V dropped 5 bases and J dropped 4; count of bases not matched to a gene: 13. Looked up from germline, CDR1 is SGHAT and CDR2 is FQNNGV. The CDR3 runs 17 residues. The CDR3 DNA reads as TGTGCCAGCAGCACCCGACTAGCGAGAGCGTTTTACAATGAGCAGTTCTTC. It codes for CASSTRLARAFYNEQFF. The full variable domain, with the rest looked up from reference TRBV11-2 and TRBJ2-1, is EAGVAQSPRYKIIEKRQSVAFWCNPISGHATLYWYQQILGQGPKLLIQFQNNGVVDDSQLPKDRFSAERLKGVDSTLKIQPAKLEDSAVYLCASSTRLARAFYNEQFFGPGTRLTVL.

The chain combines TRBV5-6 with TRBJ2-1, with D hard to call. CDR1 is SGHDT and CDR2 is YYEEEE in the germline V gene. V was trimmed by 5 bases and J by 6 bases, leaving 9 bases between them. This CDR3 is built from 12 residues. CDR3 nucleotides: TGTGCCAGCAGGAGGATTTCCAATGAGCAGTTCTTC. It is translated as CASRRISNEQFF. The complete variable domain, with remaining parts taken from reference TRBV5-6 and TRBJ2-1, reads DAGVTQSPTHLIKTRGQQVTLRCSPKSGHDTVSWYQQALGQGPQFIFQYYEEEERQRGNFPDRFSGHQFPNYSSELNVNALLLGDSALYLCASRRISNEQFFGPGTRLTVL.

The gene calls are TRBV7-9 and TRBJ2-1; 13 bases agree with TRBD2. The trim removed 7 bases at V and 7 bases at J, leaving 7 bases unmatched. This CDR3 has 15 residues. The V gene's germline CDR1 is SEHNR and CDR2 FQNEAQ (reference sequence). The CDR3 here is CASIPVTSGRNEQFF. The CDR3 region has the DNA TGTGCCAGCATCCCTGTGACTAGCGGGAGGAATGAGCAGTTCTTC. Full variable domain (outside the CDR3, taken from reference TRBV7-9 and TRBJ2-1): DTGVSQNPRHKITKRGQNVTFRCDPISEHNRLYWYRQTLGQGPEFLTYFQNEAQLEKSRLLSDRFSAERPKGSFSTLEIQRTEQGDSAMYLCASIPVTSGRNEQFFGPGTRLTVL.

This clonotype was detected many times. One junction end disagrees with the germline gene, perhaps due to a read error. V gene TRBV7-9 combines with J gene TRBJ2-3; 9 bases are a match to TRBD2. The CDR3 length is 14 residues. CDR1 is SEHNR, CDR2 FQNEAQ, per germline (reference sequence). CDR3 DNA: TGTGCCAGCAGCGTAGCGGGAGTTGGAGATACGCAGTATTTT. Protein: CASSVAGVGDTQYF.

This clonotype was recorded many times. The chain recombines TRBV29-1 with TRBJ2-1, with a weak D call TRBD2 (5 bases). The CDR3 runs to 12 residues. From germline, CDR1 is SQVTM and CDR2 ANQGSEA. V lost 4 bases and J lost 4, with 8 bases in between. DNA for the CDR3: TGCAGCGTTGGACTAATATACAATGAGCAGTTCTTC. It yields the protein CSVGLIYNEQFF.

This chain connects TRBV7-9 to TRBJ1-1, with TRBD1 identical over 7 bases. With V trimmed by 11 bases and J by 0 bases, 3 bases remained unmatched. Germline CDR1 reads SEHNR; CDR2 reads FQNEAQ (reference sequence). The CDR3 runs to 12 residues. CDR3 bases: TGTGCCCCAGGGGGGATGAACACTGAAGCTTTCTTT. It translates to CAPGGMNTEAFF.

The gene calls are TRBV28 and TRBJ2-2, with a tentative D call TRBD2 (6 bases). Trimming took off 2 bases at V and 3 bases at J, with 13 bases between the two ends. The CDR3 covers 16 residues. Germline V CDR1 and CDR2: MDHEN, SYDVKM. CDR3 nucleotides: TGTGCCAGCAGTTTACGGGGGAGTTCGCACACCGGGGAGCTGTTTTTT. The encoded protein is CASSLRGSSHTGELFF.